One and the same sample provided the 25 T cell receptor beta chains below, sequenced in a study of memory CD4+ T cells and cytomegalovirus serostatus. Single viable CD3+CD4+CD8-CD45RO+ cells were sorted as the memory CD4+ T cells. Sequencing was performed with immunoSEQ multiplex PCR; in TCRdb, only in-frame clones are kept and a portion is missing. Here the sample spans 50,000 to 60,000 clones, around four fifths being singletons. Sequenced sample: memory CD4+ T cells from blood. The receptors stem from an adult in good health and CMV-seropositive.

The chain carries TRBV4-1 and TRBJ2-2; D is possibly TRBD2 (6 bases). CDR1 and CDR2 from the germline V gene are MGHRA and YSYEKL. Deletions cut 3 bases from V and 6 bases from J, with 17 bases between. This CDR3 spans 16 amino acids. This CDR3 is CASSQGGLVPPGELFF. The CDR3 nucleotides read TGCGCCAGCAGCCAGGGGGGACTCGTACCTCCCGGGGAGCTGTTTTTT.

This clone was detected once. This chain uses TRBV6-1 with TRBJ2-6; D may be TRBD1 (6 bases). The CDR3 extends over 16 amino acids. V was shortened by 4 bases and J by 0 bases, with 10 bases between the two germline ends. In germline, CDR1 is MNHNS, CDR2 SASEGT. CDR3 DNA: TGTGCCAGCAGTGGACAGGTCGCCTCTGGGGCCAACGTCCTGACTTTC. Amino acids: CASSGQVASGANVLTF.

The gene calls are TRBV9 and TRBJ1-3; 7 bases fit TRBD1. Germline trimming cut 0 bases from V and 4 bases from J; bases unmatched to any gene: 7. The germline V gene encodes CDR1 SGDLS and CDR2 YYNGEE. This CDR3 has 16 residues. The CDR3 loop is CASSVEAGGEGNTIYF. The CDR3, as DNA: TGTGCCAGCAGCGTAGAGGCAGGGGGTGAGGGAAACACCATATATTTT. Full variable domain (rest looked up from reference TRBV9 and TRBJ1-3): DSGVTQTPKHLITATGQRVTLRCSPRSGDLSVYWYQQSLDQGLQFLIQYYNGEERAKGNILERFSAQQFPDLHSELNLSSLELGDSALYFCASSVEAGGEGNTIYFGEGSWLTVV.

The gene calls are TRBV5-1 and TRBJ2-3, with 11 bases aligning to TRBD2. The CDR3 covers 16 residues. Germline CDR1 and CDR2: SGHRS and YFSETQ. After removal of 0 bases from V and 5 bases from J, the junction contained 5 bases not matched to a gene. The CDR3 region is CASSLEGTSGIDTQYF. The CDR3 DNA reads TGCGCCAGCAGCTTGGAAGGGACTAGCGGAATAGATACGCAGTATTTT. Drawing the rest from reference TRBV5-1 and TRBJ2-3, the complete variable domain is KAGVTQTPRYLIKTRGQQVTLSCSPISGHRSVSWYQQTPGQGLQFLFEYFSETQRNKGNFPGRFSGRQFSNSRSEMNVSTLELGDSALYLCASSLEGTSGIDTQYFGPGTRLTVL.

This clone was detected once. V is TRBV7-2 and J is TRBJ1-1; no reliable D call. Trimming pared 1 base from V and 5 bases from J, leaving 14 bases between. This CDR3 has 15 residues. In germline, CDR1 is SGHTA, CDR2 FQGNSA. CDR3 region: CASSLGSTVGTEAFF. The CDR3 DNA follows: TGTGCCAGCAGCTTAGGGAGCACGGTGGGGACTGAAGCTTTCTTT.

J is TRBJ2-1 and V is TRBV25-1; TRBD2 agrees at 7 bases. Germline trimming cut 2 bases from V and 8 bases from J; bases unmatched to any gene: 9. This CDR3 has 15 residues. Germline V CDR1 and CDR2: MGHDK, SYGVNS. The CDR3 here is CASSEGGGGGDEQFF. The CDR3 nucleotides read TGTGCCAGCAGTGAAGGTGGCGGGGGTGGGGATGAGCAGTTCTTC.

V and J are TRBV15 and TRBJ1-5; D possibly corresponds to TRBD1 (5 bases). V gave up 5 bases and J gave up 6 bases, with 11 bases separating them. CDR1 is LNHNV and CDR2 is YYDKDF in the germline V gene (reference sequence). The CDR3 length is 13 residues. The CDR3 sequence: CATSRGDVQPQHF. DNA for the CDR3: TGTGCCACCAGCCGGGGGGATGTTCAGCCCCAGCATTTT.

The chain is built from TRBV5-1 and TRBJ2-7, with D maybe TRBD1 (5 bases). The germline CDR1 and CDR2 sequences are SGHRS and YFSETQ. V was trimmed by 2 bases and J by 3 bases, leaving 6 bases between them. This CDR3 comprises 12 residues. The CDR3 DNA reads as TGCGCCAGCAGCTTACAGGACTACGAGCAGTACTTC. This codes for CASSLQDYEQYF.

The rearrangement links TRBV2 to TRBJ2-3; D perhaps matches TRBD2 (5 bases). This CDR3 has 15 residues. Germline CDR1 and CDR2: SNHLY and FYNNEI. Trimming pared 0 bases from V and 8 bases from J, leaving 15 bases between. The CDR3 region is CASSEAGKFLPTQYF. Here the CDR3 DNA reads TGTGCCAGCAGTGAAGCCGGGAAATTCCTTCCTACGCAGTATTTT.

This CDR3 reads CAWSVDRYEQYF. CDR3 DNA: TGTGCCTGGAGTGTTGACCGATACGAGCAGTACTTC. The chain employs TRBV30 and TRBJ2-7; unclear D gene. Germline V CDR1 and CDR2: GTSNPN, SVGIG (reference sequence). This CDR3 has 12 amino acids. Trimming shortened V by 0 bases and J by 4 bases, and 7 bases separated the two germline ends.

CDR3 loop: CASSFEGYTEAFF. In DNA form, the CDR3 reads TGCGCCAGCAGCTTCGAGGGGTACACTGAAGCTTTCTTT. The chain carries TRBV5-1 and TRBJ1-1; D is perhaps TRBD1 (5 bases). The V end was cut by 2 bases, the J end by 3 bases, with 8 bases between. The CDR3 is 13 residues long. Germline CDR1 reads SGHRS; CDR2 reads YFSETQ.

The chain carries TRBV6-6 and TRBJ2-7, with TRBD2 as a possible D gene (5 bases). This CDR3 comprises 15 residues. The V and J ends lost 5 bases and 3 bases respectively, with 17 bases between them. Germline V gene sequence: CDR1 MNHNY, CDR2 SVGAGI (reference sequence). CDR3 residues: CASSRPLGSGYEQYF. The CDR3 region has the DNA TGTGCCAGCAGTCGACCCCTTGGAAGCGGCTACGAGCAGTACTTC.

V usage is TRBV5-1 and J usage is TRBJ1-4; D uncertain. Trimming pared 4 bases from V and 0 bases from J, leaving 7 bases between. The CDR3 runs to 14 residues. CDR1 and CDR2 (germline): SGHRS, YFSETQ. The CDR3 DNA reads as TGCGCCAGCAGCGACCTTGCAACTAATGAAAAACTGTTTTTT. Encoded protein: CASSDLATNEKLFF.

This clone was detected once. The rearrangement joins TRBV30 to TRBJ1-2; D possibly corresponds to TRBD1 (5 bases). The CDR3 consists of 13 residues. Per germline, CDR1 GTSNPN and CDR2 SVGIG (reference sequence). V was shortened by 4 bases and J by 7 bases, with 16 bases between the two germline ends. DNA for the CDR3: TGTGCCTGGACAGGGTTTACTCGGGGTGGCTACACCTTC. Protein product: CAWTGFTRGGYTF. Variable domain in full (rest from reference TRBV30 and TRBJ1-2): SQTIHQWPATLVQPVGSPLSLECTVEGTSNPNLYWYRQAAGRGLQLLFYSVGIGQISSEVPQNLSASRPQDRQFILSSKKLLLSDSGFYLCAWTGFTRGGYTFGSGTRLTVV.

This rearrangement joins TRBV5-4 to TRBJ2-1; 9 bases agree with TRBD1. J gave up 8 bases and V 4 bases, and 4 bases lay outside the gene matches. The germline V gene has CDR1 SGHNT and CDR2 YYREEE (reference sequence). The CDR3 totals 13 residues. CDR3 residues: CASSEDRGDEQFF. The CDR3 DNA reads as TGTGCCAGCAGCGAGGACAGGGGCGATGAGCAGTTCTTC.

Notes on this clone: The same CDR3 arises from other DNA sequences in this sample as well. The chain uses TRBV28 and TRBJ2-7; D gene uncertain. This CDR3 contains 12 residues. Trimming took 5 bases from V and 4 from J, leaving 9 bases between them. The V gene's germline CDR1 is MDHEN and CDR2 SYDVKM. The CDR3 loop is CASSPPRYEQYF. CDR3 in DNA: TGTGCCAGCAGTCCGCCTAGATACGAGCAGTACTTC. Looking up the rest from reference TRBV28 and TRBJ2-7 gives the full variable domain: DVKVTQSSRYLVKRTGEKVFLECVQDMDHENMFWYRQDPGLGLRLIYFSYDVKMKEKGDIPEGYSVSREKKERFSLILESASTNQTSMYLCASSPPRYEQYFGPGTRLTVT.

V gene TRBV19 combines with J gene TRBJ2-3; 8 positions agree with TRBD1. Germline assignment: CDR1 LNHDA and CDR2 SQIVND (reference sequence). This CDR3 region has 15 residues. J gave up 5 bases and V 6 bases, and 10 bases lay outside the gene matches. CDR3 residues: CASRRTDRVVDTQYF. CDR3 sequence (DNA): TGTGCCAGTAGGCGGACGGACAGGGTTGTAGATACGCAGTATTTT.

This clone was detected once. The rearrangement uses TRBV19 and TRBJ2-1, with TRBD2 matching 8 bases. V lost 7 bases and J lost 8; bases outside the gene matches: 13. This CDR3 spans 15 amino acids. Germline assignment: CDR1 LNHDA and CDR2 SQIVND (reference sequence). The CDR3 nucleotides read TGTGCCAGTATTGACGGGGGGGAGTCGGGCGATGAGCAGTTCTTC. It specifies CASIDGGESGDEQFF. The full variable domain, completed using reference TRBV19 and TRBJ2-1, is DGGITQSPKYLFRKEGQNVTLSCEQNLNHDAMYWYRQDPGQGLRLIYYSQIVNDFQKGDIAEGYSVSREKKESFPLTVTSAQKNPTAFYLCASIDGGESGDEQFFGPGTRLTVL.

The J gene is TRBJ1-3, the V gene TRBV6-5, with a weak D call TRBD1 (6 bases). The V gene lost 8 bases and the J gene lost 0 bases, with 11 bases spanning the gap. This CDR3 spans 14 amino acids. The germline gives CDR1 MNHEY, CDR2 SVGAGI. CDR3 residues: CASGATGSGNTIYF. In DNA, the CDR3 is TGTGCCAGCGGCGCGACAGGCTCTGGAAACACCATATATTTT.

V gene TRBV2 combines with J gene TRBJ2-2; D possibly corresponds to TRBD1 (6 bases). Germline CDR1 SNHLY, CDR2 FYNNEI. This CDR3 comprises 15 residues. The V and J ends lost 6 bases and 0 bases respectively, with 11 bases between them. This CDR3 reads CASRGGQTNTGELFF. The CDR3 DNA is TGTGCCAGCAGGGGCGGACAGACGAACACCGGGGAGCTGTTTTTT.

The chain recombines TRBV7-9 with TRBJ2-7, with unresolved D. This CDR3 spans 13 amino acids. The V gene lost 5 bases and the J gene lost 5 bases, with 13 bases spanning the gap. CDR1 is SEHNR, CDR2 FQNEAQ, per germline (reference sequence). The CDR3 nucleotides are TGTGCCAGCAGCATGGCCGACACCGACGAGCAGTACTTC. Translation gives CASSMADTDEQYF.

In nucleotides, the CDR3 is TGTGCCAGCAGCAGGGGGACAGAGCAAGAGTACGAGCAGTACTTC. Protein sequence: CASSRGTEQEYEQYF. The V and J genes are TRBV7-9 and TRBJ2-7, with 7 bases lining up with TRBD1. CDR1 and CDR2 from the germline V gene are SEHNR and FQNEAQ (reference sequence). With 5 bases clipped from V and 4 bases from J, the junction kept 11 bases outside the gene matches. This CDR3 has 15 residues.

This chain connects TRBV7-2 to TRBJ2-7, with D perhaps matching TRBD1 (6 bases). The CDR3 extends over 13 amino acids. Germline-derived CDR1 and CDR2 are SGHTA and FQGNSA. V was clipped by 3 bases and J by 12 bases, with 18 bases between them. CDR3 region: CASSFKGGNGAYF. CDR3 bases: TGTGCCAGCAGCTTTAAAGGGGGAAACGGGGCGTACTTC.

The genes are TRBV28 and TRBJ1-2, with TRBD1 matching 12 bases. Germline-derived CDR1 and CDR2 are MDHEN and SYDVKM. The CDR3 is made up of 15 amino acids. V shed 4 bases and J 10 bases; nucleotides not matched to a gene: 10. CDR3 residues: CASSSGDRGRDVYTF. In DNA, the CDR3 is TGTGCCAGCAGTTCCGGGGACAGGGGGCGGGATGTCTACACCTTC.

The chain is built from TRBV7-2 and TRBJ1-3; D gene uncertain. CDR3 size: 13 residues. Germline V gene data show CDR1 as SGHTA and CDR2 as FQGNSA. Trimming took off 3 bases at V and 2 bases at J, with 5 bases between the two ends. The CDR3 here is CASSLPPGNTIYF. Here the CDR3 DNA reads TGTGCCAGCAGCTTGCCTCCTGGAAACACCATATATTTT.